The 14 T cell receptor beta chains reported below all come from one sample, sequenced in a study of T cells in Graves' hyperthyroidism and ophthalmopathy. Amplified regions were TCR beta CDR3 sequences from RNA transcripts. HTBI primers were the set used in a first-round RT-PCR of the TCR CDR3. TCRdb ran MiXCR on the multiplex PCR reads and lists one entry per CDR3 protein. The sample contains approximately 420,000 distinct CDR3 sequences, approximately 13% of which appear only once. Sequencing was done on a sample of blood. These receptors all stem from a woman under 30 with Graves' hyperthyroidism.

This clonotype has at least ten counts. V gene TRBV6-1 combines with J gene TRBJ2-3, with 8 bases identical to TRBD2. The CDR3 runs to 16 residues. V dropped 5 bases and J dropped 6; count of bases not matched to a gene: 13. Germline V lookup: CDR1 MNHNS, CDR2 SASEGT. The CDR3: CASSYVPGRAPDTQYF. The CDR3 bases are TGTGCCAGCAGTTACGTGCCCGGGAGGGCCCCCGATACGCAGTATTTT.

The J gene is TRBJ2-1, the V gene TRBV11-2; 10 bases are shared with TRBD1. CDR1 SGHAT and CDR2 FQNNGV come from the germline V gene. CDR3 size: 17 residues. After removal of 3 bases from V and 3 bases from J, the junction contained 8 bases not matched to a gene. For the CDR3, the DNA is TGTGCCAGCAGCTTCAAATCCGGGACAGGGGACTACAATGAGCAGTTCTTC. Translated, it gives CASSFKSGTGDYNEQFF.

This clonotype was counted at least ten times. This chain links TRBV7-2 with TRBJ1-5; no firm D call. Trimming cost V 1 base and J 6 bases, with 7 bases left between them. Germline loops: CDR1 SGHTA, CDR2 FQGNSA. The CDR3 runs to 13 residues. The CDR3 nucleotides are TGTGCCAGCAGCTTAGGTGCCAGTCAGCCCCAGCATTTT. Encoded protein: CASSLGASQPQHF.

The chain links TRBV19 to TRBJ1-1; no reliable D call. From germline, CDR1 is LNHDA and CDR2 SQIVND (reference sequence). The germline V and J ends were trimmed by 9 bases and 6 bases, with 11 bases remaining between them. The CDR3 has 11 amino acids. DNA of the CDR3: TGTGCCAGCGCGGTGAGCGCTGAAGCTTTCTTT. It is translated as CASAVSAEAFF.

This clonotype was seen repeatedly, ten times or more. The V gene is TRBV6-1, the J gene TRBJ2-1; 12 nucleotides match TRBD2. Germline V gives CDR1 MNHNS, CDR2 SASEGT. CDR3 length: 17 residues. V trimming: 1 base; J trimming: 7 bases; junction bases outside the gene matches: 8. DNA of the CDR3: TGTGCCAGCAGTGAAGTGCGATGGACTAGCGGGATGAATGAGCAGTTCTTC. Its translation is CASSEVRWTSGMNEQFF.

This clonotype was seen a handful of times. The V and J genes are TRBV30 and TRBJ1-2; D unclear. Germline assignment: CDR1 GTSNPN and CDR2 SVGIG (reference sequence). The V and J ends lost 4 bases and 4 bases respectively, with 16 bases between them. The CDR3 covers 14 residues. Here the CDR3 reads CAWTMKGGSYGYTF. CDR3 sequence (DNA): TGTGCCTGGACTATGAAGGGAGGGAGCTATGGCTACACCTTC. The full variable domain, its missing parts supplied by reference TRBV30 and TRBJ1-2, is SQTIHQWPATLVQPVGSPLSLECTVEGTSNPNLYWYRQAAGRGLQLLFYSVGIGQISSEVPQNLSASRPQDRQFILSSKKLLLSDSGFYLCAWTMKGGSYGYTFGSGTRLTVV.

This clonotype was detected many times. The CDR3 loop reads CASTNWQGAREQYF. The CDR3 DNA reads as TGTGCCAGCACCAATTGGCAGGGGGCTAGGGAGCAGTACTTC. The genes are TRBV28 and TRBJ2-7, with 8 bases matching TRBD1. Unmatched junction bases numbered 12, after V lost 7 bases and J lost 7 bases. Germline assignment: CDR1 MDHEN and CDR2 SYDVKM. The CDR3 is 14 amino acids.

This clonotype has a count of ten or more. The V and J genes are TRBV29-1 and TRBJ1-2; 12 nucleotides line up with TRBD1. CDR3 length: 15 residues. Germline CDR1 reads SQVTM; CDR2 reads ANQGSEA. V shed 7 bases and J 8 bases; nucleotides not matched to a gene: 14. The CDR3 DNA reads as TGCAGCGCCCATTTACCGGGACAGGGGGCGCGGGGCTACACCTTC. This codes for CSAHLPGQGARGYTF.

The CDR3 nucleotides read TGTGCCAGCAGCTTGTTCGGAGGCTACACCTTC. Translation: CASSLFGGYTF. The chain recombines TRBV5-6 with TRBJ1-2; D is ambiguous. V gave up 1 base and J gave up 8 bases, with 6 bases separating them. The CDR3 is 11 residues long. CDR1 and CDR2 from the germline V gene are SGHDT and YYEEEE.

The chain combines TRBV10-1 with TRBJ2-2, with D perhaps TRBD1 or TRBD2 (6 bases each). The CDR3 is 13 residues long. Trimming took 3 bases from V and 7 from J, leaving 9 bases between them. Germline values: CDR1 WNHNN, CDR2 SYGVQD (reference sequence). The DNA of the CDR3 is TGCGCCAGCAGTGAAGGGGGGAACGGGGAGCTGTTTTTT. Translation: CASSEGGNGELFF.

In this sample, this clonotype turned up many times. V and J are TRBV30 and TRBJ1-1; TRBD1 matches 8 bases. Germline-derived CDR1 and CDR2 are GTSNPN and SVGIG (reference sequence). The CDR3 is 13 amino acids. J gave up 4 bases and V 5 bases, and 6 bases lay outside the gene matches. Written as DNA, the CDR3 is TGTGCCTGGTCCCGTGACAGGGGCACTGAAGCTTTCTTT. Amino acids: CAWSRDRGTEAFF.

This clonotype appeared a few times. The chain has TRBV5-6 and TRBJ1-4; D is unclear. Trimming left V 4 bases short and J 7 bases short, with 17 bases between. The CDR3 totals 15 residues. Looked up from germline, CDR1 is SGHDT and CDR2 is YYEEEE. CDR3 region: CASSIDGPSSEKLFF. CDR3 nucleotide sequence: TGTGCCAGCAGCATTGACGGCCCGTCGAGTGAAAAACTGTTTTTT.

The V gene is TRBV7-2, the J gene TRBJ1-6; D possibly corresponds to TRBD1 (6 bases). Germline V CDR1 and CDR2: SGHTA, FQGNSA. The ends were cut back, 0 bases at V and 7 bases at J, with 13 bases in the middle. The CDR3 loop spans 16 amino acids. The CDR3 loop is CASSLAVRGGNSPLHF. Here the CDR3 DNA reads TGTGCCAGCAGCTTAGCTGTCAGGGGAGGAAATTCACCCCTCCACTTT.

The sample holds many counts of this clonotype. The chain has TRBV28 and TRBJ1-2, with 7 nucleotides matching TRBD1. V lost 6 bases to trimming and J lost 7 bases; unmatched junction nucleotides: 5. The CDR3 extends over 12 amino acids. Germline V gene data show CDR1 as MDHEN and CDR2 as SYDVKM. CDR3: CASRRDSPGYTF. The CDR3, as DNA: TGTGCCAGCAGGAGGGACAGCCCTGGCTACACCTTC.